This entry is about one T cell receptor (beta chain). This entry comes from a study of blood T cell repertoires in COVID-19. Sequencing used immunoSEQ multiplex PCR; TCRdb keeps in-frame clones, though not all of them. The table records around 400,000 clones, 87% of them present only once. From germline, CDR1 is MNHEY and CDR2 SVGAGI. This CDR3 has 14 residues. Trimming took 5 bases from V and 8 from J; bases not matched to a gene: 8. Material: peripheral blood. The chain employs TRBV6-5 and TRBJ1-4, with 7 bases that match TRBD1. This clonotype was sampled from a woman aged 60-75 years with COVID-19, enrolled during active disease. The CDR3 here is CASSPQGTREKLFF. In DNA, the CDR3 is TGTGCCAGCAGTCCACAGGGGACAAGGGAAAAACTGTTTTTT.